This T cell receptor (beta chain) derives from a study of regulatory T cells in long-lasting Graves disease. Through Arm-PCR of CDR3 regions and iRepertoire HTBI primers, TCR beta libraries were built. TCRdb passed the multiplex PCR reads through MiXCR, listing each CDR3 protein once. This table holds roughly 520,000 distinct CDR3 sequences, around 12% found once. This clonotype was seen many times. V gave up 2 bases and J gave up 2 bases, with 10 bases separating them. Germline V gene sequence: CDR1 SGHRS, CDR2 YFSETQ. CDR3 size: 14 residues. Time point of the sample: newly diagnosed GD, antithyroid drugs for less than 3 months. PBMCs provided the RNA from which the TCR library was made. Another study also made use of these data, one on T cells in Graves' hyperthyroidism and ophthalmopathy. As that study records: Separating ophthalmopathy from stable hyperthyroidism was achieved by a 13 V-J model. The model predicted ophthalmopathy a median roughly six months before onset.

The clonotype comes from a woman aged 25 to 45 with Graves disease. The chain recombines TRBV5-1 with TRBJ1-2, with D perhaps matching TRBD1 (6 bases). The sample was peripheral blood mononuclear cells (PBMCs), taken at new diagnosis, from a patient treated with antithyroid drugs. The CDR3 DNA is TGCGCCAGCAGCTTCGGACAGTCCAACTATGGCTACACCTTC. This encodes CASSFGQSNYGYTF. Using reference TRBV5-1 and TRBJ1-2 for the parts outside the CDR3, the full variable domain is KAGVTQTPRYLIKTRGQQVTLSCSPISGHRSVSWYQQTPGQGLQFLFEYFSETQRNKGNFPGRFSGRQFSNSRSEMNVSTLELGDSALYLCASSFGQSNYGYTFGSGTRLTVV.